The present entry profiles one T cell receptor beta chain with its context. The antigen it recognizes is unknown. Base qualities are missing; no much larger clone stands one base away. This sample is drawn from a study of blood T cell repertoires in COVID-19 (dated by TCRdb to the early 2020s). As for the study more broadly: Samples from collaborators originated in the United States, Italy and Spain and spanned both the acute and convalescent phases of COVID-19. Subjects who had been exposed to COVID-19, were actively infected with it, or had recovered from it provided the deeply sampled blood TCRbeta repertoires that made up the dataset. HLA class I and class II types, where available, came from metadata supplied by the sample provider rather than from assay-based typing. A de-identified subject ID, COVID-19 status, age in years and sex were almost always included in the sample metadata. The material from the prospective study consisted of cDNA or gDNA derived from T cells, B-cell-depleted T cells, or PBMCs. The repertoires were released in a freely available public database meant as a resource for research on the immune response to SARS-CoV-2. Samples came from the ongoing ImmuneRACE study (first 160 participants) plus 1,254 subjects from 6 global collaborators.

The immunoSEQ Assay, a bias-controlled multiplex PCR, was used to amplify TCRbeta CDR3 regions from genomic DNA. Processing in the source paper ran as follows. The number of nucleated cells in each sample was estimated by amplification of reference gene primers within the assay. To quantify the absolute abundance of each unique TCRbeta CDR3 rearrangement, sequence reads were collapsed and filtered. Productive Simpson clonality was computed per sample as the square root of Simpson's diversity index over productive rearrangements. What TCRdb holds here is the immuneACCESS table cut down to in-frame rearrangements. Part of the clones is not present; checked against another copy, under half of the missing clones reflect an unresolved V gene, and the others are unexplained. D and trimming were read from the DNA, whereas the V and J calls and clone size are those reported in that table. For this sample the table gives some 210,000 clones, of which roughly nine tenths were detected only once. The leading ten clones occupy 6.5% of the sample.

Including the terminal cysteine and phenylalanine, the CDR3 comprises 14 residues. The sequence is cut down to CDR3 DNA, 42 bases in frame from base 1. Ends trimmed: V by 0 bases, J by 8 bases; bases unmatched to a gene: 2. The germline V gene (reference sequence) specifies GTSNPN as CDR1 and SVGIG as CDR2. Samples from volunteer blood donors who had recovered from COVID-19 were contributed by a second Seattle source. The collaborating institutions used their own protocols to collect whole blood in K2EDTA tubes. For TCRbeta analysis, collaborators shipped samples in one of three forms: frozen whole blood, isolated PBMCs, or DNA extracted from either of those sample types. The study at large found these results: The amount of clinical and demographic metadata varied by source and participant and was provided uncurated.

Sequencing was carried out using peripheral blood. The clonotype comes from a man between 60 and 75 years old who had recovered from COVID-19. The V and J genes are TRBV30 and TRBJ2-2; the junction holds 11 bases that match TRBD2. The CDR3: CAWSVIAGGGELFF. The nucleotide sequence is given as TGTGCCTGGAGTGTAATAGCGGGAGGGGGGGAGCTGTTTTTT. The variable domain in full, with residues beyond the CDR3 obtained from the reference TRBV30 and TRBJ2-2 genes, is SQTIHQWPATLVQPVGSPLSLECTVEGTSNPNLYWYRQAAGRGLQLLFYSVGIGQISSEVPQNLSASRPQDRQFILSSKKLLLSDSGFYLCAWSVIAGGGELFFGEGSRLTVL.